The entry below describes one TCR beta chain. Its antigen remains unidentified. This sample is drawn from a study of cytomegalovirus exposure and HLA in healthy donors. Study context: Among the approximately 380 donors who were genotyped, about 79% fell in the genetic ancestry cluster that is associated with self-reported Caucasian donors. Overall study results and limits: In presence/absence analyses, roughly uniform sequencing depth across donors was assumed. It emerged from a later analysis that several of the most significant clusters appeared to be linked to common viral pathogens. Among TCR beta chains of equal frequency, HLA-associated ones were more clonally expanded in a later analysis.

V dropped 3 bases and J dropped 4 bases, with 9 bases sitting between them. Germline V gene sequence: CDR1 MGHRA, CDR2 YSYEKL. This CDR3 spans 13 amino acids. Use of 60 Vbeta and 13 Jbeta primers characterized the PCR. Assay used: immunoSEQ multiplex PCR; TCRdb lists only in-frame clones, some missing. The sample has roughly 140,000 clones; 80% are singletons. V usage is TRBV4-1 and J usage is TRBJ1-2, with D unresolved. Sequences were obtained from PBMCs. The sequence derives from a man between 40 and 49 years old in good health and CMV-seronegative. DNA for the CDR3: TGCGCCAGCAGCCAGTCGATTAGCTATGGCTACACCTTC. This gives the protein CASSQSISYGYTF.